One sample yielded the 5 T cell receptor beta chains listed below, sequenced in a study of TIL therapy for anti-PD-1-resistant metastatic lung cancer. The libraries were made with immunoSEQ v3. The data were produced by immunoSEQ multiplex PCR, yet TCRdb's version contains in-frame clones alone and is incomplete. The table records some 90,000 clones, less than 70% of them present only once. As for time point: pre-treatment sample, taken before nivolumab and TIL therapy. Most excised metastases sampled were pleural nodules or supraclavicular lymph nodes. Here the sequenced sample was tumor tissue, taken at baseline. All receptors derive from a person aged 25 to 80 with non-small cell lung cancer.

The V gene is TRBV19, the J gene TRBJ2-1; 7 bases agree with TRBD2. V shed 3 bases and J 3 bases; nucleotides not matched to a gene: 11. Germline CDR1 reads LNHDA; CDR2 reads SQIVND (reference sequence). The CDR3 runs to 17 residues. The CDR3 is CASSIEAGVLGYNEQFF. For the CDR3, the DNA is TGTGCCAGTAGTATTGAGGCGGGAGTCTTGGGCTACAATGAGCAGTTCTTC.

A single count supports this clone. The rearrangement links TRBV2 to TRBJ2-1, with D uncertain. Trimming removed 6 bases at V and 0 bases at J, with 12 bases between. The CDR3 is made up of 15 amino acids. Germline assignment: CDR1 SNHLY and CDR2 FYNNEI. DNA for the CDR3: TGTGCCAGCAGCCCGGACCTAAGCTCCTACAATGAGCAGTTCTTC. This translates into CASSPDLSSYNEQFF.

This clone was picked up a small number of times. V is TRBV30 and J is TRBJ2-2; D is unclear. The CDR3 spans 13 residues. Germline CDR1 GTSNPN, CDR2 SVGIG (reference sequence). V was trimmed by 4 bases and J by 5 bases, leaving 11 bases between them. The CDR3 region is CAWTWGMTGELFF. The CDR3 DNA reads TGTGCCTGGACGTGGGGAATGACCGGGGAGCTGTTTTTT.

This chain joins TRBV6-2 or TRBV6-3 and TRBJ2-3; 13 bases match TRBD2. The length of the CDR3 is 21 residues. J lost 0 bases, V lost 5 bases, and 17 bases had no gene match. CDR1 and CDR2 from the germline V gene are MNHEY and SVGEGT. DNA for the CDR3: TGTGCCAGCAGTCTACGCCGACTAGCGGGGGGTAAAAGTTCTAGCACAGATACGCAGTATTTT. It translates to CASSLRRLAGGKSSSTDTQYF.

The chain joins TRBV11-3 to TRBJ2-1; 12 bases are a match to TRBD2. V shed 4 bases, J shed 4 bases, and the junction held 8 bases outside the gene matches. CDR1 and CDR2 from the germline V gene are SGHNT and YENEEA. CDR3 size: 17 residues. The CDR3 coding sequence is TGTGCCAGCAGCTCGGGGGCGACTAGCGGGGGTTACAATGAGCAGTTCTTC. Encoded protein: CASSSGATSGGYNEQFF.